One sample yielded the 10 T cell receptor beta chains listed below, sequenced in a study of early T cells in non-severe SARS-CoV-2 infection. One entry per CDR3 protein, called by TCRdb with MiXCR from the 5' RACE reads. The sample holds 100,000 to 150,000 distinct CDR3 sequences, about 15% seen once. Sequences were obtained from whole blood. Receptor source: an adult who was a healthcare worker with PCR-confirmed SARS-CoV-2 infection or an uninfected control (not recorded which).

The chain recombines TRBV11-2 with TRBJ2-5; 7 nucleotides match TRBD2. Germline CDR1 reads SGHAT; CDR2 reads FQNNGV. The CDR3 totals 15 residues. J was trimmed by 5 bases and V by 7 bases; bases with no gene match: 13. CDR3 sequence: CASTSGRPGTETQYF. The DNA of the CDR3 is TGTGCCAGCACCTCCGGGAGGCCTGGAACGGAGACCCAGTACTTC. Variable domain in full (rest from reference TRBV11-2 and TRBJ2-5): EAGVAQSPRYKIIEKRQSVAFWCNPISGHATLYWYQQILGQGPKLLIQFQNNGVVDDSQLPKDRFSAERLKGVDSTLKIQPAKLEDSAVYLCASTSGRPGTETQYFGPGTRLLVL.

J is TRBJ1-2 and V is TRBV10-3, with a weak D call TRBD1 (6 bases). This CDR3 has 15 amino acids. The V end was cut by 2 bases, the J end by 2 bases, with 12 bases between. The germline V gene encodes CDR1 ENHRY and CDR2 SYGVKD. The CDR3 DNA follows: TGTGCCATCAGTGAGCCGGGGGGCCGAAACTATGGCTACACCTTC. Translation gives CAISEPGGRNYGYTF.

The chain uses TRBV11-1 and TRBJ2-7, with D perhaps TRBD1 (6 bases). The length of the CDR3 is 14 residues. V lost 4 bases to trimming and J lost 4 bases, with 14 bases between them. CDR1 and CDR2 (germline): SGHAT, FQDESV (reference sequence). The CDR3: CASSSWGPRYEQYF. CDR3 bases: TGTGCCAGCAGCTCCTGGGGGCCCCGATACGAGCAGTACTTC.

Ten or more counts support this clonotype. The J gene is TRBJ1-1, the V gene TRBV15; D is ambiguous. Trimming left V 1 base short and J 0 bases short, with 3 bases between. The CDR3 has 13 amino acids. CDR1 LNHNV and CDR2 YYDKDF come from the germline V gene (reference sequence). As DNA, the CDR3 is TGTGCCACCAGCAGAGGTTTGAACACTGAAGCTTTCTTT. It codes for CATSRGLNTEAFF.

The V and J genes are TRBV10-3 and TRBJ1-6, with 8 bases fitting TRBD1. This CDR3 has 14 residues. The germline V gene has CDR1 ENHRY and CDR2 SYGVKD. Trimming at V came to 4 bases and at J to 8 bases, leaving 4 bases not matched to a gene. CDR3: CAISGQGRDSPLHF. CDR3 in DNA: TGTGCCATCAGTGGACAGGGGCGGGATTCACCCCTCCACTTT.

This clonotype was seen many times. The rearrangement links TRBV25-1 to TRBJ1-5; D gene unclear. Germline CDR1 reads MGHDK; CDR2 reads SYGVNS. V lost 1 base to trimming and J lost 2 bases, with 15 bases between them. The CDR3 has 17 amino acids. CDR3 nucleotides: TGTGCCAGCAGTGAATCAGAGGTAGGGAAAGGCAATCAGCCCCAGCATTTT. This translates into CASSESEVGKGNQPQHF.

This clonotype was observed many times. The chain carries TRBV29-1 and TRBJ2-3; D unresolved. In germline, CDR1 is SQVTM, CDR2 ANQGSEA. This CDR3 is built from 11 residues. V lost 4 bases and J 2 bases, leaving 4 bases between the germline ends. This chain's CDR3 is CSVVLTDTQYF. DNA for the CDR3: TGCAGCGTTGTCCTCACAGATACGCAGTATTTT.

The V and J genes are TRBV24-1 and TRBJ2-2; D unresolved. Trimming stripped 3 bases from V and 1 base from J, with 5 bases between. Germline lookup yields CDR1 KGHDR and CDR2 SFDVKD. CDR3 length: 14 amino acids. The DNA of the CDR3 is TGTGCCACCAGTGATACAGAGAACACCGGGGAGCTGTTTTTT. This encodes CATSDTENTGELFF.

V usage is TRBV11-3 and J usage is TRBJ2-1; D is possibly TRBD1 (5 bases). Germline values: CDR1 SGHNT, CDR2 YENEEA. Trimming pared 3 bases from V and 7 bases from J, leaving 7 bases between. The CDR3 contains 12 residues. The CDR3: CASSFQGNEQFF. The CDR3 DNA is TGTGCCAGCAGCTTCCAGGGAAATGAGCAGTTCTTC. The variable domain in full, with the rest retrieved from reference TRBV11-3 and TRBJ2-1, is EAGVVQSPRYKIIEKKQPVAFWCNPISGHNTLYWYLQNLGQGPELLIRYENEEAVDDSQLPKDRFSAERLKGVDSTLKIQPAELGDSAVYLCASSFQGNEQFFGPGTRLTVL.

This clonotype showed up just a few times. The V call is TRBV5-1, the J call TRBJ2-7; D is uncertain. The CDR3 spans 17 residues. Looked up from germline, CDR1 is SGHRS and CDR2 is YFSETQ. Trimming took 2 bases from V and 3 from J, leaving 21 bases between them. Written as DNA, the CDR3 is TGCGCCAGCAGCTTCCCGGAGACACACACCAGTTACTACGAGCAGTACTTC. Residues: CASSFPETHTSYYEQYF.